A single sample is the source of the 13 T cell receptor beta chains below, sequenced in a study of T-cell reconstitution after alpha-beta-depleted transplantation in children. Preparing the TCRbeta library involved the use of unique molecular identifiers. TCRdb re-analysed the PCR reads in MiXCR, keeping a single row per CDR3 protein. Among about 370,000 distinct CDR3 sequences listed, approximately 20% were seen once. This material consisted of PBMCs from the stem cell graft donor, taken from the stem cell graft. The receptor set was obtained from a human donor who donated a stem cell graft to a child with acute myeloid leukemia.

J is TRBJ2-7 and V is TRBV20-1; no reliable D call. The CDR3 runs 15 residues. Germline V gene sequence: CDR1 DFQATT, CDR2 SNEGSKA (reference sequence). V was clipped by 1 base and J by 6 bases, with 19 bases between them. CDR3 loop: CSARGGRLFVGEQYF. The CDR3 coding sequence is TGCAGTGCTAGAGGCGGCCGTCTTTTCGTGGGCGAGCAGTACTTC.

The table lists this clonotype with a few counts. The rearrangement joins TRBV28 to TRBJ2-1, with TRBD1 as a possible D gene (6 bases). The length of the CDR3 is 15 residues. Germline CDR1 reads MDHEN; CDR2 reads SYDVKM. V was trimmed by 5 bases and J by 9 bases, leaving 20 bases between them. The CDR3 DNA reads TGTGCCAGCAGTCGGCGGAACCTCAGGGGTGGTGAGCAGTTCTTC. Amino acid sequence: CASSRRNLRGGEQFF. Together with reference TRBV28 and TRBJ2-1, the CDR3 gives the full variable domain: DVKVTQSSRYLVKRTGEKVFLECVQDMDHENMFWYRQDPGLGLRLIYFSYDVKMKEKGDIPEGYSVSREKKERFSLILESASTNQTSMYLCASSRRNLRGGEQFFGPGTRLTVL.

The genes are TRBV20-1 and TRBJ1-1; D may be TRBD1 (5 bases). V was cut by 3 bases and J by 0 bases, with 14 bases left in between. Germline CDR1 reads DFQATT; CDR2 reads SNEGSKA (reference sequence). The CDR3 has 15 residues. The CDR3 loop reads CSARVDSYMNTEAFF. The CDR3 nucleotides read TGCAGTGCTAGGGTTGACAGTTACATGAACACTGAAGCTTTCTTT.

Written as DNA, the CDR3 is TGCGCCAGCAGCTTGGAGACCGAGGGGGAGGATACGCAGTATTTT. Residues: CASSLETEGEDTQYF. The chain combines TRBV5-1 with TRBJ2-3; tentative D call: TRBD1 (6 bases). Trimming pared 0 bases from V and 6 bases from J, leaving 14 bases between. The CDR3 extends over 15 amino acids. The germline gives CDR1 SGHRS, CDR2 YFSETQ.

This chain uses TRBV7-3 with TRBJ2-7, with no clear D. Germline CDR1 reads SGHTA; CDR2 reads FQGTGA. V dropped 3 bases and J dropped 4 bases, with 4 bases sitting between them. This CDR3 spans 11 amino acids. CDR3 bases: TGTGCCAGCAGCTTGTGGTACGAGCAGTACTTC. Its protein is CASSLWYEQYF.

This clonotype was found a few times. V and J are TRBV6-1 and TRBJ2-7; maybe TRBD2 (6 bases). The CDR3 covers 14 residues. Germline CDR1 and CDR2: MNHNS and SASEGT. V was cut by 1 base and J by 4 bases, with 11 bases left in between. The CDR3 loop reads CASSEVGGLYEQYF. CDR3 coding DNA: TGTGCCAGCAGTGAAGTCGGAGGGCTGTACGAGCAGTACTTC.

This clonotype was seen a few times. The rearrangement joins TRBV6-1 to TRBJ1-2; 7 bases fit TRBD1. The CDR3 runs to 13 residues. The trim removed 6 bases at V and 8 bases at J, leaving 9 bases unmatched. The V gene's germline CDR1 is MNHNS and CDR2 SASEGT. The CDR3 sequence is CASSPGTEQGYTF. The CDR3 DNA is TGTGCCAGCAGCCCCGGGACAGAACAAGGCTACACCTTC.

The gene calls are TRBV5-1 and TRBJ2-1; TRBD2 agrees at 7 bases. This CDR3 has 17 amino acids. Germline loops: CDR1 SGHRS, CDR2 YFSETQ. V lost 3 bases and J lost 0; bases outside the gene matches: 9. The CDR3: CASSWTSSALSYNEQFF. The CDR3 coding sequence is TGCGCCAGCAGCTGGACTAGTTCAGCCCTCTCCTACAATGAGCAGTTCTTC.

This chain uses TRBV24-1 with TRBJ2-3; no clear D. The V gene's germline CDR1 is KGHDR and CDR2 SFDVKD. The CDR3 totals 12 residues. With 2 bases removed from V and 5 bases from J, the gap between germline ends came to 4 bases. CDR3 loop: CATSDSEDTQYF. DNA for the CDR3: TGTGCCACCAGTGATTCCGAAGATACGCAGTATTTT.

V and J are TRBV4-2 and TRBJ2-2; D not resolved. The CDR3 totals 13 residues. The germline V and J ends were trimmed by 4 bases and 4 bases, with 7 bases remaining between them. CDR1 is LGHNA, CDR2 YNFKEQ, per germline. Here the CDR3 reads CASSRTVTGELFF. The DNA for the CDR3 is TGTGCCAGCAGCCGGACCGTCACCGGGGAGCTGTTTTTT.

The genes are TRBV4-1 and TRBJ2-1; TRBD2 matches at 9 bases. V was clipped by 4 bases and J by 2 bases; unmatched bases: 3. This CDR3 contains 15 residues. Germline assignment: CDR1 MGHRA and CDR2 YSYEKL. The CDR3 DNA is TGCGCCAGCAGCCCGGGACTAGCCACCTACAATGAGCAGTTCTTC. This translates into CASSPGLATYNEQFF.

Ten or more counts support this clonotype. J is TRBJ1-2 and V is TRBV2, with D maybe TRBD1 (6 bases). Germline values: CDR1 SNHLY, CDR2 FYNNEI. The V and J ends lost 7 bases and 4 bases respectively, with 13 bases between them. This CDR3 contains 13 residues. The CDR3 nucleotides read TGTGCCAGCACTTGGACAGCGGGCTATGGCTACACCTTC. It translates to CASTWTAGYGYTF.

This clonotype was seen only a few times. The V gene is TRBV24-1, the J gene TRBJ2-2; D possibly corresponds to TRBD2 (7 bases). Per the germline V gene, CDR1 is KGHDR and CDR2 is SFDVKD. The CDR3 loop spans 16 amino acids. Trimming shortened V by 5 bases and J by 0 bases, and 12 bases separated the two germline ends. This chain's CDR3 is CATSAGGGANTGELFF. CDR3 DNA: TGTGCCACCAGTGCTGGGGGGGGCGCGAACACCGGGGAGCTGTTTTTT.